This T cell receptor beta chain was captured by sequencing in a study of blood T cells in healthy people across ages. Between the trimmed V and J ends, which lost 0 bases and 2 bases, there was a span of 7 bases. The CDR3 consists of 14 residues. Germline V gene lookup returns CDR1 SGHTA and CDR2 FQGNSA. Sample donors were healthy Caucasian individuals that came from Russia, aged about 6 to 95. Per sample, a minimum of 6.5 million PBMCs were isolated. A second PCR, run for roughly 7 to 12 cycles, used a sample-barcoded 5' primer plus a J-beta primer mix. MiXCR, applied by TCRdb to the 5' RACE reads, yields one record per CDR3 protein. The repertoire holds some 560,000 distinct CDR3 sequences, with about 25% as singletons. This clonotype has ten or more counts. Separately, the same data were catalogued under a study of T cells of mothers and their children. From that report: Per mother, over 9 million TCR beta CDR3 reads were obtained; per child, roughly 2.8 million.

The V gene is TRBV7-2, the J gene TRBJ2-5; tentative D call: TRBD2 (6 bases). The material sequenced was blood. The source of this sequence is a boy younger than 10 in good health. The CDR3 DNA reads TGTGCCAGCAGCTTAGCGGGACTGCAAGAGACCCAGTACTTC. It specifies CASSLAGLQETQYF.